The clone carrying this T cell receptor (beta chain) came up once. The participants were between 18 and 89 years old and came from 24 US areas. The study assigned cohorts using participant-reported clinical history. Only in-frame clones appear in the TCRdb table, and some are missing; sequencing was by immunoSEQ multiplex PCR. The sample records around 230,000 clones, around 87% being singletons. The data were taken from a study of blood T cell repertoires in COVID-19. About the study: Both acute and convalescent COVID-19 samples were obtained from the United States, Italy and Spain. PBMCs, B-cell-depleted T cells, or T cells provided the cDNA or gDNA that made up the material.

The TCR originated in a woman in her thirties or forties with acute COVID-19. Sequencing input: PBMCs or T cells enriched from blood (not recorded which).

Here the CDR3 reads CASSNLGREVSDTQYF. The CDR3 bases are TGTGCCAGCAGCAACCTCGGGCGGGAGGTATCAGATACGCAGTATTTT. This chain uses TRBV5-6 with TRBJ2-3; TRBD2 matches at 8 bases. This CDR3 is built from 16 residues. The ends lost 4 bases at V and 4 bases at J; junction bases unmatched: 11. Germline loops: CDR1 SGHDT, CDR2 YYEEEE.